This T cell receptor beta chain is drawn from a study of shared clonotypes between healthy human individuals. Study-level background: A donor's plate count was three for CD4 naive and three for CD4 memory; CD8 naive had two and CD8 memory one. Study conclusions and caveats: Sequencing depth was predicted to influence how clonotypes are shared among donors.

Naive CD8 cells were CD45RO-negative, positively selected for CCR7, excluding terminally differentiated effector memory CD45RA+ cells. Profiling relied on immunoSEQ multiplex PCR, and the TCRdb table lists in-frame clones only, not all of them. Found here are some 580,000 clones, roughly 98% of them singletons; the top ten hold around 0.3%. With respect to this clone: Its matching antigen is unknown.

The CDR3 extends over 15 amino acids. Germline loops: CDR1 MRHNA, CDR2 SNTAGT. V was clipped by 4 bases and J by 6 bases; unmatched bases: 3. Sequencing used naive CD8+ T cells sorted from blood. The clonotype comes from a man aged 30 to 39 in good health. The genes are TRBV6-4 and TRBJ2-3; 14 bases align to TRBD2. This CDR3 reads CASSGTSGRLDTQYF. CDR3 sequence (DNA): TGTGCCAGCAGTGGGACTAGCGGGAGGCTGGATACGCAGTATTTT.